Each of the 30 T cell receptor beta chains below was sequenced from the same sample in a study of tissue T cells after allogeneic stem cell transplantation. Here immunoSEQ multiplex PCR was the method, and the copy in TCRdb shows in-frame clones only, minus some. The table lists 5,500 to 8,000 clones, around 50% of them singletons. Specified time point: mouse harvest day 7 after allogeneic transplant. Tail vein injection delivered 10^7 T-cell-depleted bone marrow cells and 10^6 splenic CD5+ T cells. Input material: lymph node tissue. These receptor sequences come from a female BALB/c mouse given C57BL/6 T cells with graft-versus-host disease after an allogeneic hematopoietic cell transplant.

Worth noting for this clone: Genes and germline are mouse. The read terminates 1 residue before the CDR3 end, so the remaining end is supplied by the germline J gene. The chain employs TRBV3 and TRBJ2-5; TRBD2 agrees at 11 bases. This CDR3 region has 14 residues. Losses at the gene ends were 5 bases for V and 4 bases for J; bases not matched to a gene: 2. The germline CDR1 and CDR2 sequences are SNHLY and FYNGKV (reference sequence). The CDR3 DNA, read in part, is TGTGCCAGCAGCCGGACTGGGGGGAAAGACACCCAGTAC. This sequence encodes CASSRTGGKDTQY. The whole CDR3 sequence reads CASSRTGGKDTQYF.

Points on this clone: Gene names denote mouse genes. The observed sequence ends 1 residue before the CDR3 terminus, with the missing tail filled in from the germline J gene. This chain connects TRBV19 to TRBJ1-1; D uncertain. Trimming cost V 2 bases and J 10 bases, with 15 bases left between them. Germline values: CDR1 FNHDT, CDR2 SITEND (reference sequence). The CDR3 covers 13 residues. The part of the CDR3 DNA that was read is TGTGCCAGCAGTATCCCCAGGAGACACAGAGTCTTC. Its translation: CASSIPRRHRVF. From start to end, the CDR3 is CASSIPRRHRVFF.

In regard to this clone: These gene names are mouse names. Read coverage stops 1 residue before the CDR3 terminus; the germline J gene supplies the remainder. The rearrangement uses TRBV26 and TRBJ2-3, with 7 bases aligning to TRBD2. Trimming removed 6 bases from V and 2 bases from J; junction bases left unmatched: 2. Germline CDR1 is KGHPV and CDR2 is FQNQEV (reference sequence). The CDR3 loop spans 13 amino acids. CDR3 residues: CASRGGVAETLYF. The sequenced part of the CDR3 DNA is TGTGCCAGCAGGGGGGGGGTTGCAGAAACGCTGTAT.

Turning to this clone: The gene names given are mouse names. The CDR3 end falls 1 residue outside the read, so it is completed with the germline J gene. The rearrangement uses TRBV23 and TRBJ2-7; TRBD1, as called in the table, went unchecked against the DNA. Germline CDR1 KGHTA, CDR2 FQNQQP. This CDR3 comprises 14 residues. The CDR3 here is CSSSQSQGGYEQYF. The CDR3 bases that were read are TGCTCCAGCAGTCAATCGCAGGGGGGTTATGAACAGTAC.

The sample holds a few counts of this clone. All gene names here are mouse names. Read data end 1 residue before the CDR3 end; the end is taken from the germline J gene. The chain has TRBV12-2 and TRBJ2-7, with TRBD2 matching 14 bases. Per the germline V gene, CDR1 is SGHLS and CDR2 is HYDKME. The CDR3 loop spans 15 amino acids. V dropped 0 bases and J dropped 7; count of bases not matched to a gene: 4. The DNA read from the CDR3 is TGTGCCAGCTCTCTCGAGGGACTGGGGGGGCGAGAACAGTAC. Its translation is CASSLEGLGGREQY. The full CDR3 protein reads CASSLEGLGGREQYF.

To note about this clone: The gene symbols are mouse symbols. The read terminates 1 residue ahead of where the CDR3 ends, so the germline J gene completes it. This chain connects TRBV23 to TRBJ1-2; the table calls TRBD1, which could not be checked here. Germline values: CDR1 KGHTA, CDR2 FQNQQP. This CDR3 comprises 13 residues. CDR3 protein: CSSSPTGRSDYTF. The sequenced part of the CDR3 DNA is TGCTCCAGCAGTCCAACAGGGAGGTCCGACTACACC.

Details on this clone: Gene and germline names: mouse. The CDR3 end is not reached by the read, which stops 1 residue before it; the germline J gene fills it in. This chain links TRBV4 with TRBJ2-4; 8 bases map to TRBD1. Germline lookup yields CDR1 LGHDT and CDR2 YNNKQL (reference sequence). CDR3 size: 13 residues. Germline trimming cut 6 bases from V and 3 bases from J; bases unmatched to any gene: 2. The CDR3 is CASRRTGQNTLYF. CDR3 DNA, as far as it was read: TGTGCCAGCAGGCGGACAGGGCAAAACACCTTGTAC.

As regards this clone: Gene names and germline match the mouse. The observed sequence ends 1 residue before the CDR3 terminus, with the missing tail filled in from the germline J gene. The chain combines TRBV26 with TRBJ1-2, with D possibly matching TRBD1 (5 bases). V lost 2 bases, J lost 5 bases, and 9 bases lay in between. The CDR3 sequence is 13 residues long. Germline V gene data show CDR1 as KGHPV and CDR2 as FQNQEV (reference sequence). Partial CDR3 DNA: TGTGCCAGCAGTCTGCCGGGACGGTCCGACTACACC. It yields the protein CASSLPGRSDYT. The CDR3 as a whole reads CASSLPGRSDYTF.

As to this clone: The genes and germline here are from mouse. The CDR3 end lies 1 residue beyond the end of the read and is filled in from the germline J gene. The identical CDR3 is also encoded by other nucleotide sequences in the sample. The chain has TRBV3 and TRBJ2-7; unclear D gene. Germline CDR1 is SNHLY and CDR2 is FYNGKV (reference sequence). The V and J ends lost 5 bases and 0 bases respectively, with 5 bases between them. CDR3 length equals 12 residues. The DNA read from the CDR3 is TGTGCCAGCAGCCCCAGCTCCTATGAACAGTAC. This sequence encodes CASSPSSYEQY. The whole CDR3 reads CASSPSSYEQYF. Based on the CDR3 plus reference TRBV3 and TRBJ2-7, the full variable domain is GPKVLQIPSHQIIDMGQMVTLNCDPVSNHLYFYWYKQILGQQMEFLVNFYNGKVMEKSKLFKDQFSVERPDGSYFTLKIQPTALEDSAVYFCASSPSSYEQYFGPGTRLTVL.

This clone was counted a few times. The genes and germline here are from mouse. The observed sequence ends 1 residue before the CDR3 terminus, with the missing tail filled in from the germline J gene. V and J are TRBV29 and TRBJ2-7, with TRBD1 identical over 11 bases. Germline CDR1 reads MSHET; CDR2 reads SYDVDS. The trim removed 8 bases at V and 5 bases at J, leaving 2 bases unmatched. This CDR3 has 12 amino acids. The sequenced part of the CDR3 DNA is TGTGCTAGCCCGGGACAGGGGGATGAACAGTAC. Translation: CASPGQGDEQY. The entire CDR3 protein is CASPGQGDEQYF. Full variable domain (outside the CDR3, taken from reference TRBV29 and TRBJ2-7): DMKVTQMPRYLIKRMGENVLLECGQDMSHETMYWYRQDPGLGLQLIYISYDVDSNSEGDIPKGYRVSRKKREHFSLILDSAKTNQTSVYFCASPGQGDEQYFGPGTRLTVL.

This clone appeared a single time. Mouse gene names and germline throughout. The sequenced fragment ends 1 residue before the CDR3 boundary, so the rest is inferred from the germline J gene. The gene calls are TRBV26 and TRBJ1-3; tentative D call: TRBD1 (6 bases). CDR1 and CDR2 from the germline V gene are KGHPV and FQNQEV (reference sequence). The CDR3 totals 15 residues. Trimming removed 4 bases from V and 0 bases from J, with 10 bases in between. CDR3 protein: CASSPDSISGNTLYF. Incomplete CDR3 DNA: TGTGCCAGCAGTCCGGACAGCATTTCTGGAAATACGCTCTAT.

About this clone itself: Mouse gene names and germline throughout. The read stops 1 residue short of the end of the CDR3; the missing end is completed from the germline J gene. The rearrangement uses TRBV5 and TRBJ2-5, with D tentatively TRBD2 (6 bases). The germline gives CDR1 LGHNA, CDR2 YNLKQL (reference sequence). Trimming shortened V by 3 bases and J by 1 base, and 8 bases separated the two germline ends. CDR3 length: 14 amino acids. The covered CDR3 bases are TGTGCCAGCAGCCACTGGGGTGACCAAGACACCCAGTAC. Amino acids: CASSHWGDQDTQY. Given in full, the CDR3 is CASSHWGDQDTQYF.

Details on this clone: Mouse germline and gene names are used. The CDR3 end is not reached by the read, which stops 1 residue before it; the germline J gene fills it in. The chain recombines TRBV16 with TRBJ1-4, with 9 bases fitting TRBD1. V shed 5 bases and J 4 bases; nucleotides not matched to a gene: 2. From germline, CDR1 is SGHSA and CDR2 FRNQAP. The CDR3 runs to 14 residues. CDR3 sequence reads: CASSTTGGNERLFF. The sequenced part of the CDR3 DNA is TGTGCAAGCAGCACGACAGGGGGCAACGAAAGATTATTT.

This clone occurred a few times. Genes and germline come from the mouse. The read is 1 residue too short to cover the CDR3 end, so that end is filled in from the germline J gene. The chain joins TRBV12-1 to TRBJ1-2; tentatively, D is TRBD1 (5 bases). Germline assignment: CDR1 SGHSN and CDR2 HYEKVE. CDR3 size: 13 residues. Trimming removed 3 bases from V and 0 bases from J, with 7 bases in between. CDR3 in amino acids: CASSWGANSDYTF. The CDR3 DNA, read in part, is TGTGCCAGCTCTTGGGGGGCAAACTCCGACTACACC.

This clone turned up a few times. Here the gene names and germline are mouse. The read stops 1 residue short of the end of the CDR3; the missing end is completed from the germline J gene. This rearrangement joins TRBV16 to TRBJ2-7; D remains unclear. Deletions cut 0 bases from V and 3 bases from J, with 9 bases between. Germline V CDR1 and CDR2: SGHSA, FRNQAP. The CDR3 has 14 residues. CDR3 DNA (partial): TGTGCAAGCAGCTTAGATATGTACCGCTATGAACAGTAC. Its translation is CASSLDMYRYEQY. The whole CDR3 protein is CASSLDMYRYEQYF.

Note on this clone: Gene names denote mouse genes. The read ends 1 residue before the CDR3 terminus; that terminus is restored from the germline J gene. The chain uses TRBV23 and TRBJ2-1; the D segment call TRBD1 is taken from the table without a DNA check. The CDR3 loop spans 14 amino acids. Looked up from germline, CDR1 is KGHTA and CDR2 is FQNQQP. CDR3 residues: CSSSQRGRSAEQFF. Incomplete CDR3 DNA: TGCTCCAGCAGTCAAAGGGGAAGGAGTGCTGAGCAGTTC. Together with reference TRBV23 and TRBJ2-1, the CDR3 gives the full variable domain: DAAVTQKPRYLIKMKGQEAEMKCIPEKGHTAVFWYQQKQSKELKFLIYFQNQQPLDQIDMVKERFSAVCPSSSLCSLGIRTCEAEDSALYLCSSSQRGRSAEQFFGPGTRLTVL.

In the case of this clone: The genes are named according to mouse. The read stops 1 residue short of the end of the CDR3; the missing end is completed from the germline J gene. This chain joins TRBV3 and TRBJ2-2, with D perhaps TRBD1 (6 bases). Per the germline V gene, CDR1 is SNHLY and CDR2 is FYNGKV (reference sequence). The ends were cut back, 3 bases at V and 2 bases at J, with 10 bases in the middle. CDR3 size: 15 residues. CDR3 DNA, as far as it was read: TGTGCCAGCAGCTTCGGCAGGGGTAACACCGGGCAGCTCTAC. Protein product: CASSFGRGNTGQLY. The whole CDR3 protein reads CASSFGRGNTGQLYF.

This clone was recorded a few times. These gene names are mouse names. The read is 1 residue too short to cover the CDR3 end, so that end is filled in from the germline J gene. The chain has TRBV23 and TRBJ1-1; the DNA was not used to check the table's D call, TRBD1. The CDR3 has 15 amino acids. Germline V lookup: CDR1 KGHTA, CDR2 FQNQQP. CDR3 residues: CSSSQEGQGGTEVFF. Incomplete CDR3 DNA: TGCTCCAGCAGTCAAGAGGGACAGGGAGGCACAGAAGTCTTC.

Remarks on this clone: Genes and germline come from the mouse. The read ends 1 residue before the CDR3 terminus; that terminus is restored from the germline J gene. This chain connects TRBV24 to TRBJ2-7, with 11 positions matching TRBD2. CDR1 KGHTA and CDR2 FRNEEI come from the germline V gene. The CDR3 length is 14 residues. The V segment lost 4 bases and the J segment 4 bases; nucleotides outside the gene matches: 3. This CDR3 is CASSPRLGGYEQYF. The part of the CDR3 DNA that was read is TGTGCCAGCAGTCCCAGACTGGGGGGGTATGAACAGTAC.

Turning to this clone: Any gene name here is a mouse gene name. The read comes to an end 1 residue before the CDR3 does, leaving the germline J gene to fill in the end. The chain employs TRBV13-2 and TRBJ1-1, with D perhaps TRBD1 (6 bases). Germline loops: CDR1 NNHNN, CDR2 SYGAGS (reference sequence). This CDR3 spans 13 amino acids. Deletions cut 4 bases from V and 2 bases from J, with 9 bases between. Partial CDR3 DNA: TGTGCCAGCGGTCCAGGGGTTAACACAGAAGTCTTC. Protein product: CASGPGVNTEVF. The whole CDR3 protein is CASGPGVNTEVFF.

Turning to this clone: Mouse names are used for the genes. Partial CDR3 DNA: TGTGCCAGCTCCCTCAGGGGGGAAAACACCTTGTAC. This encodes CASSLRGENTLY. The full-length CDR3 reads as CASSLRGENTLYF. V and J are TRBV12-1 and TRBJ2-4; a possible D gene is TRBD1 (7 bases). The observed sequence ends 1 residue before the CDR3 terminus, with the missing tail filled in from the germline J gene. From germline, CDR1 is SGHSN and CDR2 HYEKVE. The CDR3 spans 13 residues. Trimming removed 4 bases at V and 4 bases at J, with 11 bases between. The full variable domain, in which reference TRBV12-1 and TRBJ2-4 provide the parts outside the CDR3, is DSGVVQSPRHIIKEKGGRSVLTCIPISGHSNVVWYQQTLGKELKFLIQHYEKVERDKGFLPSRFSVQQFDDYHSEMNMSALELEDSAMYFCASSLRGENTLYFGAGTRLSVL.

Points on this clone: Each gene name is a mouse one. From the germline J gene comes the end of the CDR3, since the read stops 1 residue before it. V usage is TRBV15 and J usage is TRBJ2-2; 8 bases are a match to TRBD2. Germline values: CDR1 SGHND, CDR2 FRSKSL. V trimming: 5 bases; J trimming: 0 bases; junction bases outside the gene matches: 2. The CDR3 extends over 15 amino acids. CDR3: CASSRLGTNTGQLYF. Incomplete CDR3 DNA: TGTGCCAGCAGTCGACTGGGGACAAACACCGGGCAGCTCTAC.

Points on this clone: The gene names here belong to mouse. The CDR3 goes on 1 residue after the read ends, and that part is filled in from the germline J gene. The rearrangement joins TRBV26 to TRBJ1-1; weak D call: TRBD1 (5 bases). V lost 0 bases and J lost 1, with 9 bases in between. There are 15 residues in the CDR3. CDR1 and CDR2 from the germline V gene are KGHPV and FQNQEV (reference sequence). The CDR3 loop reads CASSLSGRMNTEVFF. The part of the CDR3 DNA that was read is TGTGCCAGCAGTCTGTCGGGACGGATGAACACAGAAGTCTTC.

Worth noting for this clone: Gene names denote mouse genes. The missing CDR3 end, 1 residue past where the read stops, is filled in from the germline J gene. This chain uses TRBV26 with TRBJ2-5, with 8 bases identical to TRBD2. Per the germline V gene, CDR1 is KGHPV and CDR2 is FQNQEV (reference sequence). There are 14 residues in the CDR3. The V and J ends lost 3 bases and 3 bases, in that order; junction bases with no gene match: 2. The CDR3 sequence is CASSLPGGQDTQYF. The covered CDR3 bases are TGTGCCAGCAGTCTTCCTGGGGGGCAAGACACCCAGTAC.

As regards this clone: The gene symbols are mouse symbols. The read ends 1 residue shy of where the CDR3 ends; the end is completed using the germline J gene. The rearrangement links TRBV16 to TRBJ1-1, with D possibly being TRBD1 (6 bases). Between the trimmed V and J ends, which lost 4 bases and 1 base, there was a span of 7 bases. Germline lookup yields CDR1 SGHSA and CDR2 FRNQAP. The CDR3 consists of 13 residues. The CDR3 region is CASSSGANTEVFF. CDR3 bases read: TGTGCAAGCAGCTCGGGGGCGAACACAGAAGTCTTC.

As to this clone: Gene names and germline refer to mouse. The read terminates 1 residue before the CDR3 end, so the remaining end is supplied by the germline J gene. The chain couples TRBV26 to TRBJ2-4; a possible D gene is TRBD1 (6 bases). V lost 4 bases, J lost 6 bases, and 11 bases lay in between. The CDR3 runs 13 residues. CDR1 KGHPV and CDR2 FQNQEV come from the germline V gene (reference sequence). CDR3 residues: CASSPRRGNTLYF. Incomplete CDR3 DNA: TGTGCCAGCAGTCCCCGGAGGGGGAACACCTTGTAC.

As to this clone: The gene names here belong to mouse. Coverage ceases 1 residue before the CDR3 finishes, and the germline J gene fills in the end. V and J are TRBV13-2 and TRBJ1-4, with TRBD1 matching over 10 bases. Germline V gene sequence: CDR1 NNHNN, CDR2 SYGAGS (reference sequence). The V gene end was trimmed by 3 bases and the J gene end by 3 bases; junction bases not matched to a gene: 5. The CDR3 spans 16 residues. The sequenced part of the CDR3 DNA is TGTGCCAGCGGTGCCTCGGACAGGGGGGCCAACGAAAGATTATTT. Its translation: CASGASDRGANERLF. The complete CDR3 protein is CASGASDRGANERLFF.

About this clone itself: Gene and germline names: mouse. CDR3 bases read: TGTGCCAGCAGGGACTGGGGGGAAGACACCCAGTAC. Translation: CASRDWGEDTQY. In full, the CDR3 is CASRDWGEDTQYF. The V gene is TRBV5, the J gene TRBJ2-5; 11 bases match TRBD2. The read ends 1 residue early relative to the CDR3; the germline J gene fills the gap. CDR1 is LGHNA, CDR2 YNLKQL, per germline (reference sequence). CDR3 length equals 13 residues. The J segment lost 4 bases and the V segment lost 6 bases, leaving 0 bases of the junction unmatched.

Comments on this clone: Gene names and germline match the mouse. The read stops 1 residue short of the end of the CDR3; the missing end is completed from the germline J gene. The rearrangement uses TRBV26 and TRBJ1-3; no clear D. V was cut by 2 bases and J by 0 bases, with 8 bases left in between. CDR1 and CDR2 from the germline V gene are KGHPV and FQNQEV (reference sequence). The CDR3 is 15 residues long. The part of the CDR3 DNA that was read is TGTGCCAGCAGTCTGCGAGGGAATTCTGGAAATACGCTCTAT. Protein sequence: CASSLRGNSGNTLY. The CDR3 as a whole reads CASSLRGNSGNTLYF.

In regard to this clone: The listed genes are named as in mouse. The read stops 1 residue short of the end of the CDR3; the missing end is completed from the germline J gene. This chain connects TRBV3 to TRBJ2-7, with 10 bases lining up with TRBD2. From germline, CDR1 is SNHLY and CDR2 FYNGKV (reference sequence). The CDR3 sequence is 14 residues long. The ends lost 4 bases at V and 4 bases at J; junction bases unmatched: 4. CDR3 in amino acids: CASSSWGGAYEQYF. CDR3 DNA, as far as it was read: TGTGCCAGCAGCTCCTGGGGGGGCGCTTATGAACAGTAC.